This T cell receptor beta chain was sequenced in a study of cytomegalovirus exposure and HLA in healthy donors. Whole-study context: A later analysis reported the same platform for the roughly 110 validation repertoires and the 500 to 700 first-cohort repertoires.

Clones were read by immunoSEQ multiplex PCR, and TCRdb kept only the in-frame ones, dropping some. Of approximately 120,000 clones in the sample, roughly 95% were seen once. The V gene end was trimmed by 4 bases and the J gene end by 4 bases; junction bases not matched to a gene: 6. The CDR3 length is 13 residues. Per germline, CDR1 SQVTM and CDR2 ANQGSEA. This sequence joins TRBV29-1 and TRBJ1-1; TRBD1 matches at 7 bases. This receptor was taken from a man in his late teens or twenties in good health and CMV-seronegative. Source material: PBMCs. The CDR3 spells CSVGETGTTEAFF. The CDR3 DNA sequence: TGCAGCGTTGGGGAGACAGGGACCACTGAAGCTTTCTTT.